This section outlines one T cell receptor (beta chain) sequence together with its context. Germline V lookup: CDR1 MNHEY, CDR2 SVGEGT. The germline V and J ends were trimmed by 0 bases and 3 bases, with 7 bases remaining between them. CDR3 size: 14 residues. How the authors handled the data: Reference gene primer amplification gave estimated nucleated cell counts. Method: immunoSEQ multiplex PCR; TCRdb's copy keeps in-frame clones and lacks some. D and trimming were read from the DNA, whereas the V and J calls and clone size are those reported in that table. The table includes 200,000 to 250,000 clones, 86% detected once. This specimen belongs to a study of blood T cell repertoires in COVID-19.

The sequenced material came from peripheral blood. The J gene is TRBJ2-3, the V gene TRBV6-2 or TRBV6-3; D remains unclear. The receptor was derived from a young man who had recovered from COVID-19. The DNA of the CDR3 is TGTGCCAGCAGTTACTCGACATCAACAGATACGCAGTATTTT. Amino acids: CASSYSTSTDTQYF.